This T cell receptor (beta chain) stems from a study of T-cell reconstitution after alpha-beta-depleted transplantation in children. General study points: Newly produced T cells mostly provided counts and TCRbeta diversity after one year, as hyperexpanded clones declined. Roughly two months post-transplant, alpha-beta T cells reportedly originated from several hundred graft clones that had expanded. In some patients, recipient T cells and intrathymic progenitors surviving conditioning explained high day-60 diversity.

The TCRbeta library incorporated unique molecular identifiers. TCRdb processed the PCR reads anew with MiXCR; each CDR3 protein has one entry. Found here are around 700,000 distinct CDR3 sequences, 10% to 15% of them singletons; the top ten hold 0.79%. The CDR3 is made up of 13 amino acids. V shed 2 bases and J shed 9 bases, with 8 bases lying between them. This clonotype has a count of ten or more. Its matching antigen is unknown. The receptor was isolated from a girl between 2 and 10 years old with congenital amegakaryocytic thrombocytopenia, due to receive a stem cell transplant. Source: PBMCs, taken before TCRalphabeta/CD19-depleted stem cell transplant. This rearrangement joins TRBV12-3 or TRBV12-4 to TRBJ1-6; D not resolved. In nucleotides, the CDR3 is TGTGCCAGCAGTTTATTTGAGGGTTCACCCCTCCACTTT. Translating it yields CASSLFEGSPLHF.